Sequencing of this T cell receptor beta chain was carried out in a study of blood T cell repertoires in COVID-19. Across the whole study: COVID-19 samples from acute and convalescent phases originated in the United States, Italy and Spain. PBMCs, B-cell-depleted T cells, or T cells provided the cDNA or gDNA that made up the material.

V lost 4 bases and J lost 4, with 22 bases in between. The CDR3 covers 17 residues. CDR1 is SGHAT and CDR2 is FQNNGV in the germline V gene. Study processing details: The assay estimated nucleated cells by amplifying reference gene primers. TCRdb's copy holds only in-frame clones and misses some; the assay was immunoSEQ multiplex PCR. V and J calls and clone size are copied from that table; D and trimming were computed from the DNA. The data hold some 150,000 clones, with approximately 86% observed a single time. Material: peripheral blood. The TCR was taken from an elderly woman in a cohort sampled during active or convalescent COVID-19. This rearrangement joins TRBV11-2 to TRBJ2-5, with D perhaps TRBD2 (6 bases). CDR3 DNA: TGTGCCAGCAGCTCCCTCCCAGGACAAAGGAGGGCAGAGACCCAGTACTTC. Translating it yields CASSSLPGQRRAETQYF. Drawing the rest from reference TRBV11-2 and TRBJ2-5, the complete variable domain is EAGVAQSPRYKIIEKRQSVAFWCNPISGHATLYWYQQILGQGPKLLIQFQNNGVVDDSQLPKDRFSAERLKGVDSTLKIQPAKLEDSAVYLCASSSLPGQRRAETQYFGPGTRLLVL.